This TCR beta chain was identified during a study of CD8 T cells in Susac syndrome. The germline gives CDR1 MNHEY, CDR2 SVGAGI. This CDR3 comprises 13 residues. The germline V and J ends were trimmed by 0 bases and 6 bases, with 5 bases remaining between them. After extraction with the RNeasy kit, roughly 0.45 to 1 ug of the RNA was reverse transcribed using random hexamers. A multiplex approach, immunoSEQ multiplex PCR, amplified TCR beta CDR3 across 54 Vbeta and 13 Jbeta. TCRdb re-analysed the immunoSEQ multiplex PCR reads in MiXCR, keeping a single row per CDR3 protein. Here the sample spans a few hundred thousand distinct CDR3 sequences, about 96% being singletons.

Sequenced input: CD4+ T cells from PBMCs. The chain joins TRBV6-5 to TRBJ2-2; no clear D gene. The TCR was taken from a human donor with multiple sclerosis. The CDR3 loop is CASSYSSSGELFF. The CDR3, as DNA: TGTGCCAGCAGTTACTCGTCCTCCGGGGAGCTGTTTTTT.